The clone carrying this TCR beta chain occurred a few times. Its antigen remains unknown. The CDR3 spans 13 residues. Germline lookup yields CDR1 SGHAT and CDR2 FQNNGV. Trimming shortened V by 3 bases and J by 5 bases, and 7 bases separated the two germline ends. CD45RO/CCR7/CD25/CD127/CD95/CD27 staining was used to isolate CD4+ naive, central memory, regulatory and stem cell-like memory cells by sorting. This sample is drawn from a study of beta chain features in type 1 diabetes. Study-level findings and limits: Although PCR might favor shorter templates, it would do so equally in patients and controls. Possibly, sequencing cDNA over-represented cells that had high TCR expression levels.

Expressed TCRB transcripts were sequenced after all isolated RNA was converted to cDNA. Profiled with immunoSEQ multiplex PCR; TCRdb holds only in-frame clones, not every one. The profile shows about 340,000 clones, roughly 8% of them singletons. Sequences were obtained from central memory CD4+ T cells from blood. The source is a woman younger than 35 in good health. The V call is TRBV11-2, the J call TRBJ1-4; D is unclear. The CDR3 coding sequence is TGTGCCAGCAGCTTTCAGACAAATGAAAAACTGTTTTTT. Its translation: CASSFQTNEKLFF.